Described below is a single T cell receptor beta chain sequence and its context. The sample belongs to a study of cytomegalovirus exposure and HLA in healthy donors. Turning to the study itself: Prior work identified some 120 million unique TCR beta sequences in 190 million or so T cells.

Use of 60 Vbeta and 13 Jbeta primers characterized the PCR. Sequenced by immunoSEQ multiplex PCR; TCRdb stores in-frame clones only, minus some. Of 150,000 to 200,000 clones in the sample, roughly 80% were seen once. The origin of this receptor is a woman aged 40 to 50 in good health and CMV-seronegative. The sequencing sample was made of PBMCs.

In DNA, the CDR3 is TGTGCCAGCTCCCCCGACAGTTTTTCCTACGAGCAGTACTTC. This sequence encodes CASSPDSFSYEQYF. This chain connects TRBV18 to TRBJ2-7; maybe TRBD1 (5 bases). V shed 6 bases and J shed 1 base, with 13 bases lying between them. Germline V CDR1 and CDR2: KGHSH, LQKENI. The CDR3 consists of 14 residues.